Below, 5 T cell receptor beta chains from the same sample are listed, as sequenced in a study of T cell responses to AZD1222 COVID-19 vaccine (dated by TCRdb to the early 2020s). The label giving this sample's time point can be read as: about 28 days (+/-7) after the second vaccine dose. The library came from the immunoSEQ multiplex PCR assay. TCRdb holds this immuneACCESS table with in-frame rearrangements only. Some clones are missing; in checked studies, unresolved V genes explain under half, and the rest has no known cause. For this sample there are approximately 150,000 clones; approximately 90% appear just once. The ten largest clonotypes hold roughly 1.2% of the sample. The specimen was peripheral blood, collected 28 days after the second AZD1222 dose. These receptors were obtained from an adult who received the AZD1222 COVID-19 vaccine.

This chain links TRBV9 with TRBJ2-2; 7 bases map to TRBD1. With V trimmed by 4 bases and J by 5 bases, 8 bases remained unmatched. The length of the CDR3 is 15 residues. Germline V CDR1 and CDR2: SGDLS, YYNGEE. Here the CDR3 reads CASSPDRVWTGELFF. The CDR3 nucleotides are TGTGCCAGCAGCCCCGACAGGGTCTGGACCGGGGAGCTGTTTTTT.

This clone was seen only once. This chain uses TRBV7-8 with TRBJ2-7, with D perhaps being TRBD1 or TRBD2 (6 bases each). V dropped 4 bases and J dropped 1 base, with 14 bases sitting between them. This CDR3 spans 15 amino acids. CDR1 SGHVS and CDR2 FQNEAQ come from the germline V gene. Written as DNA, the CDR3 is TGTGCCAGCAGCTCGATCACAGGGAGGTCCTACGAGCAGTACTTC. Its translation is CASSSITGRSYEQYF. Filled out from reference TRBV7-8 and TRBJ2-7, the complete variable domain reads GAGVSQSPRYKVAKRGQDVALRCDPISGHVSLFWYQQALGQGPEFLTYFQNEAQLDKSGLPSDRFFAERPEGSVSTLKIQRTQQEDSAVYLCASSSITGRSYEQYFGPGTRLTVT.

The CDR3 region has the DNA TGTGCCAGCAGTTATGGACAGTTGGGAGAGCAGTACTTC. This translates into CASSYGQLGEQYF. The V and J genes are TRBV12-3 or TRBV12-4 and TRBJ2-7; D perhaps matches TRBD1 (6 bases). V shed 4 bases and J shed 7 bases, with 14 bases lying between them. The CDR3 is 13 amino acids.

This chain connects TRBV7-2 to TRBJ2-7; the D gene is possibly TRBD1 (5 bases). This CDR3 is built from 14 residues. Trimming took 1 base from V and 5 from J, leaving 12 bases between them. Germline values: CDR1 SGHTA, CDR2 FQGNSA. The CDR3 DNA sequence: TGTGCCAGCAGCTTAGGCCAGGGATTACACGAGCAGTACTTC. As protein: CASSLGQGLHEQYF.

The CDR3 loop reads CASSPRGRNYGYTF. CDR3 in DNA: TGTGCCAGCAGTCCCAGGGGCAGAAACTATGGCTACACCTTC. The rearrangement uses TRBV6-2 or TRBV6-3 and TRBJ1-2; tentatively, D is TRBD1 (6 bases). This CDR3 comprises 14 residues. The V gene's germline CDR1 is MNHEY and CDR2 SVGEGT. The V end was cut by 5 bases, the J end by 2 bases, with 12 bases between.